This T cell receptor beta chain was retrieved from a study of neurological immune-mediated disorders. The sample's time point: longitudinal time-point 3. TCRdb independently ran MiXCR on the 5' RACE reads; one entry per CDR3 protein. Here the sample spans approximately 84,000 distinct CDR3 sequences, around 4.7% being singletons. The sample holds many counts of this clonotype. Its specificity is not known. Germline V gives CDR1 LGHDT, CDR2 YNNKEL (reference sequence). The CDR3 extends over 17 amino acids. Trimming cost V 5 bases and J 7 bases; bases outside gene matches: 19. Study findings and constraints: HTLV-1-associated myelopathy had the most TCR clonal expansion, whereas multiple sclerosis had the least (lower than in healthy controls).

The receptor's source is a woman aged 55-69 years with multiple sclerosis. Sequenced input: PBMCs. The rearrangement uses TRBV3-1 and TRBJ2-7, with TRBD1 matching 8 bases. The CDR3 DNA reads TGTGCCAGCAGCGGGCGGCCCGGGACAGGATCGATGAAAGAGCAGTACTTC. Protein sequence: CASSGRPGTGSMKEQYF.